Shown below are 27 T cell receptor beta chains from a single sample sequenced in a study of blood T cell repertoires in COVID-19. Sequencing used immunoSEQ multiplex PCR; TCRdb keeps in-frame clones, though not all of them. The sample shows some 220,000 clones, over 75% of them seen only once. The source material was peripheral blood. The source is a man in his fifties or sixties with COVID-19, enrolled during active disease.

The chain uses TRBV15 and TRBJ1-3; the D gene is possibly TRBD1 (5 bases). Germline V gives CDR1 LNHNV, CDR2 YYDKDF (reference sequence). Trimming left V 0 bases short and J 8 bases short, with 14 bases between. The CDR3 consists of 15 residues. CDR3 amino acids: CATSREGRDVDTIYF. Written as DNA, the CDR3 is TGTGCCACCAGCAGAGAGGGCAGGGATGTGGACACCATATATTTT.

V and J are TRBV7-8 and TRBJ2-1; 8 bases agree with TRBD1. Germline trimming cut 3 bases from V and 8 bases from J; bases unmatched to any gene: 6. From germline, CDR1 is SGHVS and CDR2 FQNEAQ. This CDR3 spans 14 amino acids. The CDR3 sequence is CASSFRTGNYEQFF. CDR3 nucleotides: TGTGCCAGCAGCTTCCGGACAGGGAACTATGAGCAGTTCTTC.

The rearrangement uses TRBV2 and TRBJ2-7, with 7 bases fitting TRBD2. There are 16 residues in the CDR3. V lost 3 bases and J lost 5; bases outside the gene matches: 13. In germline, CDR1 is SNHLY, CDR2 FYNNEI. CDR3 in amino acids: CASSENVAGVYHEQYF. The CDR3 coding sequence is TGTGCCAGCAGTGAGAATGTGGCGGGGGTATACCACGAGCAGTACTTC. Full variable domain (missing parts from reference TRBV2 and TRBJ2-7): EPEVTQTPSHQVTQMGQEVILRCVPISNHLYFYWYRQILGQKVEFLVSFYNNEISEKSEIFDDQFSVERPDGSNFTLKIRSTKLEDSAMYFCASSENVAGVYHEQYFGPGTRLTVT.

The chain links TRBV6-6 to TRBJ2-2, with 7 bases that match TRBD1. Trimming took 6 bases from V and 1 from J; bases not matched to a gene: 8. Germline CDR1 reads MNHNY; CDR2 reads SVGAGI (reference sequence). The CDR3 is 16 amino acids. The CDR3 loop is CASSHLGTENTGELFF. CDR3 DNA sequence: TGTGCCAGCAGCCACCTGGGGACAGAGAACACCGGGGAGCTGTTTTTT.

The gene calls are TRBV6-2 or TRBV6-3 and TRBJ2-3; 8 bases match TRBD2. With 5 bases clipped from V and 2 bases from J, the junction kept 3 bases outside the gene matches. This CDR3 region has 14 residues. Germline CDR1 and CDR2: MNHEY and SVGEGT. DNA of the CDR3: TGTGCCAGCAGTCCGGGGGGGGTCACAGATACGCAGTATTTT. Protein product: CASSPGGVTDTQYF.

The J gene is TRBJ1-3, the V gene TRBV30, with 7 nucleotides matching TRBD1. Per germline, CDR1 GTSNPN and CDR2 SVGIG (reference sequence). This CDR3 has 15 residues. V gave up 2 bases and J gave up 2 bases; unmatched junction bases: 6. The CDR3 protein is CAWSQWDRPGNTIYF. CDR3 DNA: TGTGCCTGGAGTCAGTGGGACAGACCTGGAAACACCATATATTTT.

The CDR3 sequence: CASSLAYIQGTRQETQYF. In nucleotides, the CDR3 is TGTGCCAGCAGCTTAGCGTATATACAGGGGACACGCCAAGAGACCCAGTACTTC. This rearrangement joins TRBV7-9 to TRBJ2-5; 7 nucleotides match TRBD1. CDR1 SEHNR and CDR2 FQNEAQ come from the germline V gene (reference sequence). With 0 bases clipped from V and 1 base from J, the junction kept 11 bases outside the gene matches. The CDR3 is 18 amino acids.

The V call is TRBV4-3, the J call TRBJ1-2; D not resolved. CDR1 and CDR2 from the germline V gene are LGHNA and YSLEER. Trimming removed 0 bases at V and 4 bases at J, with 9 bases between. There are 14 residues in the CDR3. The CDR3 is CASSQDHSGYGYTF. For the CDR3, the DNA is TGCGCCAGCAGCCAAGATCACAGCGGCTATGGCTACACCTTC.

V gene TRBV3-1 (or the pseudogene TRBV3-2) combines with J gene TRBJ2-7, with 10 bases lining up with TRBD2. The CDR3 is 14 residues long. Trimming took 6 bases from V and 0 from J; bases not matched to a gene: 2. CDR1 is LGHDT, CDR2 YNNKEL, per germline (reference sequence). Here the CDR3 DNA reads TGTGCCAGCAGGGCTAGCGGGAGCTCCTACGAGCAGTACTTC. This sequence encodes CASRASGSSYEQYF.

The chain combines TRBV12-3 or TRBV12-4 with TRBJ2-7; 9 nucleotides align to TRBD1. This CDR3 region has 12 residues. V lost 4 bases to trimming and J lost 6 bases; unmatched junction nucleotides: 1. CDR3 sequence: CASSWDRVEQYF. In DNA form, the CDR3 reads TGTGCCAGCAGTTGGGACAGGGTCGAGCAGTACTTC.

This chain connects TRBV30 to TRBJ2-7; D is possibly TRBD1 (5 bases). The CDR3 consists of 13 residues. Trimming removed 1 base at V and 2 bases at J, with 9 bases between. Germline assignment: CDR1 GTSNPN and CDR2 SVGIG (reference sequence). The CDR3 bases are TGTGCCTGGAGTGGGCCAGGGCCCTACGAGCAGTACTTC. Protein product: CAWSGPGPYEQYF. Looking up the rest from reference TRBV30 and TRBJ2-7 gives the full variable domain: SQTIHQWPATLVQPVGSPLSLECTVEGTSNPNLYWYRQAAGRGLQLLFYSVGIGQISSEVPQNLSASRPQDRQFILSSKKLLLSDSGFYLCAWSGPGPYEQYFGPGTRLTVT.

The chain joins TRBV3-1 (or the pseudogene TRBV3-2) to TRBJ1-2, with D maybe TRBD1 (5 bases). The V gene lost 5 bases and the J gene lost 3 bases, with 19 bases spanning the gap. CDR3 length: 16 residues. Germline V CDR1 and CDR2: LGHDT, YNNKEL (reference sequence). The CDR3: CASSYRQPQGDYGYTF. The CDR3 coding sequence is TGTGCCAGCAGCTACCGACAGCCTCAAGGGGACTATGGCTACACCTTC.

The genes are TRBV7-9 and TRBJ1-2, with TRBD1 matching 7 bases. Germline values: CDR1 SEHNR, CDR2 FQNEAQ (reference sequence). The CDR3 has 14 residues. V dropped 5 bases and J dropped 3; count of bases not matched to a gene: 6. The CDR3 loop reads CASSVNRGDYGYTF. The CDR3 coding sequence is TGTGCCAGCAGCGTAAACAGGGGAGACTATGGCTACACCTTC.

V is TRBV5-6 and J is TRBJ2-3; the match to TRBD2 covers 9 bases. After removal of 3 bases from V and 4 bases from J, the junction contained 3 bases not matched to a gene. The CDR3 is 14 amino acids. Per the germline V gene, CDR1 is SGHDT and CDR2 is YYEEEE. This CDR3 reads CASSSGLASDTQYF. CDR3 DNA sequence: TGTGCCAGCAGCTCTGGACTAGCGTCAGATACGCAGTATTTT.

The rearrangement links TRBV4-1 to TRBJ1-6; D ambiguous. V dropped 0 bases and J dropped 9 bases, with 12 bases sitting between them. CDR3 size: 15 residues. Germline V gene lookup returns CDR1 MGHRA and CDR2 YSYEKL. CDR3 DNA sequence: TGCGCCAGCAGCCAAGAGGCAGCAGGTGGTTCACCCCTCCACTTT. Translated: CASSQEAAGGSPLHF.

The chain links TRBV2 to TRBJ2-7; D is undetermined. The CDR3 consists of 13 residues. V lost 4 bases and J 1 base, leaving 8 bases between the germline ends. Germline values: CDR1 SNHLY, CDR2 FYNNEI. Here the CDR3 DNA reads TGTGCCAGCAGTGTTGGCCGATCCTACGAGCAGTACTTC. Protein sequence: CASSVGRSYEQYF.

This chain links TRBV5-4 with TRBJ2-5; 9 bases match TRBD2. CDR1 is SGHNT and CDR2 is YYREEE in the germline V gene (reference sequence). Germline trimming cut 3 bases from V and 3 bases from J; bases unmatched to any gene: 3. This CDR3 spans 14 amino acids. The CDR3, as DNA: TGTGCCAGCAGCTCGCAGCGGGGGGAAGAGACCCAGTACTTC. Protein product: CASSSQRGEETQYF. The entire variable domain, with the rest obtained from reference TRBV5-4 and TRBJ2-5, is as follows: ETGVTQSPTHLIKTRGQQVTLRCSSQSGHNTVSWYQQALGQGPQFIFQYYREEENGRGNFPPRFSGLQFPNYSSELNVNALELDDSALYLCASSSQRGEETQYFGPGTRLLVL.

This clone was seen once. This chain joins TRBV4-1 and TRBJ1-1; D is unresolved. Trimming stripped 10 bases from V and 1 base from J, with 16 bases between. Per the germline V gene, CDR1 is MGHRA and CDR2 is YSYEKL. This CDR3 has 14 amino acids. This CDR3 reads CATRTRVTNTEAFF. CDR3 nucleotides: TGCGCCACCCGCACCCGGGTAACGAACACTGAAGCTTTCTTT.

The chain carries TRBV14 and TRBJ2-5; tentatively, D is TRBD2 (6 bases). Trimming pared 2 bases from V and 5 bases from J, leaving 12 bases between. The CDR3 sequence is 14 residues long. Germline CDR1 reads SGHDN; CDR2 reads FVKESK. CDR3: CASSQFETRETQYF. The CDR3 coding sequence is TGTGCCAGCAGCCAATTTGAGACTAGGGAGACCCAGTACTTC.

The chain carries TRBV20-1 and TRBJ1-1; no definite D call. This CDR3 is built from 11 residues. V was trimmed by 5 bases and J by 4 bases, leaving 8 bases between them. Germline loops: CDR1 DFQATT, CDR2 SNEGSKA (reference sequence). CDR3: CSAQFSTEAFF. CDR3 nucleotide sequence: TGCAGTGCTCAGTTCAGCACTGAAGCTTTCTTT.

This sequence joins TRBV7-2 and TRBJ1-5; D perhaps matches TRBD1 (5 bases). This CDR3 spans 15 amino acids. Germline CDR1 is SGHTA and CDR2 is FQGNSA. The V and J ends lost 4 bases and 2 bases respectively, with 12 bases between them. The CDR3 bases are TGTGCCAGCAGCTCGGGGGGGTTTGGCAATCAGCCCCAGCATTTT. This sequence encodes CASSSGGFGNQPQHF.

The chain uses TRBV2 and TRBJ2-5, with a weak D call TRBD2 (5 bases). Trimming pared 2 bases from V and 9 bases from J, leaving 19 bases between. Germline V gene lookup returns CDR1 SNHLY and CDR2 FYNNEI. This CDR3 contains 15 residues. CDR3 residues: CASSEMVGGGRAQYF. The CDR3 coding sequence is TGTGCCAGCAGTGAAATGGTCGGCGGAGGTAGGGCCCAGTACTTC.

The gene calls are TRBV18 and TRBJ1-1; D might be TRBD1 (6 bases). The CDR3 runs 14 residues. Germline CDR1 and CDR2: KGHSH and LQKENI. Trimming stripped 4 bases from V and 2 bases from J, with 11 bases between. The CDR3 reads CASSRKQGNTEAFF. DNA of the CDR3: TGTGCCAGCTCACGTAAACAGGGAAACACTGAAGCTTTCTTT.

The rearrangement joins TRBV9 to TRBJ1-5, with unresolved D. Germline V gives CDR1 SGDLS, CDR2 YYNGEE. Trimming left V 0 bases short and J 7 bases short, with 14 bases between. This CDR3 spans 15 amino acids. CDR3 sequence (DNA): TGTGCCAGCAGCGTAGGAGGAGTTGGATCCCAGCCCCAGCATTTT. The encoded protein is CASSVGGVGSQPQHF.

This CDR3 reads CASSRGTTPRSYEQYF. The CDR3 region has the DNA TGTGCCAGCAGCAGAGGGACTACCCCTCGGTCCTACGAGCAGTACTTC. This chain connects TRBV28 to TRBJ2-7, with 7 nucleotides matching TRBD2. V was pared by 6 bases and J by 1 base, with 12 bases of the junction left unmatched. The CDR3 is 16 amino acids. CDR1 is MDHEN and CDR2 is SYDVKM in the germline V gene.

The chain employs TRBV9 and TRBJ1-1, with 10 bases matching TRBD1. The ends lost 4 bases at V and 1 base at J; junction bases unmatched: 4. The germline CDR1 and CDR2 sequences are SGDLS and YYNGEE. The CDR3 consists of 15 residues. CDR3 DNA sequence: TGTGCCAGCAGCCGGACAGGGGGTAGGAACACTGAAGCTTTCTTT. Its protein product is CASSRTGGRNTEAFF.

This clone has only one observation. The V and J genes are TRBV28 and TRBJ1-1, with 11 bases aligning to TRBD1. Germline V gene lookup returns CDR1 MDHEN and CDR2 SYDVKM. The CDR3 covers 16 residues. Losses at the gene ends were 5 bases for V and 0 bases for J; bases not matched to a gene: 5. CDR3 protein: CASSPRTGGMNTEAFF. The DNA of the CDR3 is TGTGCCAGCAGTCCAAGGACAGGGGGCATGAACACTGAAGCTTTCTTT. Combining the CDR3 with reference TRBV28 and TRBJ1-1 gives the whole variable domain DVKVTQSSRYLVKRTGEKVFLECVQDMDHENMFWYRQDPGLGLRLIYFSYDVKMKEKGDIPEGYSVSREKKERFSLILESASTNQTSMYLCASSPRTGGMNTEAFFGQGTRLTVV.